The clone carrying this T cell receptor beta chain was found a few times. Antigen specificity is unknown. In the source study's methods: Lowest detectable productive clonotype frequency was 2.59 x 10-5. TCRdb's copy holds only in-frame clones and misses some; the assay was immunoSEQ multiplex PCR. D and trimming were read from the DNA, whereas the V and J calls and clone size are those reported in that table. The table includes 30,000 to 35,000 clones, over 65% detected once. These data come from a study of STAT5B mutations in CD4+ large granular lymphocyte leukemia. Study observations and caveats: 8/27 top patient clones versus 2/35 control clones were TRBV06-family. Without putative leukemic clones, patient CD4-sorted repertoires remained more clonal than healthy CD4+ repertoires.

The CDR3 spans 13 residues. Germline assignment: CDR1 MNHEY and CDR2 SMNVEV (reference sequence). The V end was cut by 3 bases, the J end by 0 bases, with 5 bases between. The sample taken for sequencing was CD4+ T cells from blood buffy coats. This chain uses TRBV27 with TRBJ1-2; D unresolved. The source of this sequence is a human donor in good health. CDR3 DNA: TGTGCCAGCAGTTTTTACTCTAACTATGGCTACACCTTC. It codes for CASSFYSNYGYTF.